These 3 T cell receptor beta chains share one sample of origin, sequenced in a study of glioma-infiltrating T cells after dendritic cell vaccination. This sample's time point: after dendritic cell vaccination, including at tumor progression/relapse. TCRdb's table, derived via immunoSEQ multiplex PCR, lists solely in-frame clones and lacks some. The sample holds approximately 85,000 clones, less than 85% seen once. This specimen consisted of blood, obtained after dendritic cell vaccination. The receptors stem from a human donor with glioblastoma.

V usage is TRBV6-4 and J usage is TRBJ1-2, with D possibly being TRBD1 (5 bases). Trimming removed 0 bases from V and 4 bases from J, with 9 bases in between. This CDR3 is built from 14 residues. The germline CDR1 and CDR2 sequences are MRHNA and SNTAGT. The CDR3 here is CASSDSDNSYGYTF. The CDR3 bases are TGTGCCAGCAGTGACTCGGACAATAGCTATGGCTACACCTTC.

The rearrangement joins TRBV7-9 to TRBJ1-2, with 7 bases aligning to TRBD1. Germline V gene lookup returns CDR1 SEHNR and CDR2 FQNEAQ (reference sequence). This CDR3 has 16 amino acids. The junction had 12 bases not matched to a gene; V was cut back by 8 bases and J by 0 bases. The CDR3 sequence: CASFSRDSPSNYGYTF. Written as DNA, the CDR3 is TGTGCCAGCTTCAGTCGGGACAGCCCATCTAACTATGGCTACACCTTC.

The chain couples TRBV21-1 to TRBJ1-5; the D call TRBD1 from the table was never checked on the DNA. TRBV21-1 is tagged as a pseudogene. CDR3 size: 17 residues. This chain's CDR3 is CASSKVGVPRGNQPQHF. CDR3 coding DNA: TGTGCCAGCAGCAAAGTAGGGGTCCCAAGGGGTAATCAGCCCCAGCATTTT.